This TCR beta chain was sequenced for a study of blood T cells in healthy people across ages. Using a J-beta primer mix together with a sample-barcoded 5' primer, a second PCR was run for about 7 to 12 cycles. TCRdb recomputed calls from the 5' RACE reads with MiXCR, one row per CDR3 protein. The sample has more than 600,000 distinct CDR3 sequences; around 25% are singletons. There are 16 residues in the CDR3. Trimming cost V 1 base and J 1 base; bases outside gene matches: 2. This sample was also put to use in a study of T cells of mothers and their children.

The V gene is TRBV12-3 or TRBV12-4, the J gene TRBJ1-3; 9 bases line up with TRBD1. This TCR was sampled from a boy younger than 18 in good health. Sequencing used blood. The CDR3 here is CASSLVGQGSGNTIYF. In DNA form, the CDR3 reads TGTGCCAGCAGTTTAGTGGGACAGGGATCTGGAAACACCATATATTTT.